This T cell receptor beta chain was obtained from a study of control samples from healthy donors and cancer patients. Generated by immunoSEQ multiplex PCR, the TCRdb table keeps only in-frame clones and is missing some. The table includes fewer than 200,000 clones, about 91% detected once. The CDR3 has 13 amino acids. The V gene's germline CDR1 is SGHDT and CDR2 YYEEEE. V lost 0 bases and J lost 0, with 3 bases in between. Remarks on this clone: This CDR3 is also generated by other DNA sequences in the sample.

This clonotype was obtained from a woman in her twenties or thirties in good health. The source material was blood. The chain is built from TRBV5-6 and TRBJ2-5; D ambiguous. The CDR3, as DNA: TGTGCCAGCAGCTTGGGGAACCAAGAGACCCAGTACTTC. This gives the protein CASSLGNQETQYF.